The source of this T cell receptor beta chain is a study of cytomegalovirus exposure and HLA in healthy donors. Study results and caveats: Rare sequences made up most TCRs, while some public TCRs were found in many donors. In a later analysis, the majority of CMV-associated beta chains seemingly showed HLA restriction. Across HLA loci, a later analysis found differing TCR association rates, with DRB1 most and HLA-C fewest.

This CDR3 spans 16 amino acids. The V end lost 0 bases, the J end lost 6 bases, and 18 bases lay between the germline ends. Germline V CDR1 and CDR2: LNHNV, YYDKDF (reference sequence). The PCR contained 60 Vbeta and 13 Jbeta primers. Profiling relied on immunoSEQ multiplex PCR, and the TCRdb table lists in-frame clones only, not all of them. The sample contains some 200,000 clones, 70% to 85% of which appear only once. On this clone: The antigen remains undetermined.

Sequenced material: PBMCs. This receptor was taken from a woman aged 40 to 50 in good health and CMV-seronegative. The chain joins TRBV15 to TRBJ2-7, with D possibly matching TRBD1 (5 bases). For the CDR3, the DNA is TGTGCCACCAGCAGAGAAGGGAACAGGCTCCTGGGCGAGCAGTACTTC. This gives the protein CATSREGNRLLGEQYF. The full variable domain, rest sourced from reference TRBV15 and TRBJ2-7, is DAMVIQNPRYQVTQFGKPVTLSCSQTLNHNVMYWYQQKSSQAPKLLFHYYDKDFNNEADTPDNFQSRRPNTSFCFLDIRSPGLGDTAMYLCATSREGNRLLGEQYFGPGTRLTVT.